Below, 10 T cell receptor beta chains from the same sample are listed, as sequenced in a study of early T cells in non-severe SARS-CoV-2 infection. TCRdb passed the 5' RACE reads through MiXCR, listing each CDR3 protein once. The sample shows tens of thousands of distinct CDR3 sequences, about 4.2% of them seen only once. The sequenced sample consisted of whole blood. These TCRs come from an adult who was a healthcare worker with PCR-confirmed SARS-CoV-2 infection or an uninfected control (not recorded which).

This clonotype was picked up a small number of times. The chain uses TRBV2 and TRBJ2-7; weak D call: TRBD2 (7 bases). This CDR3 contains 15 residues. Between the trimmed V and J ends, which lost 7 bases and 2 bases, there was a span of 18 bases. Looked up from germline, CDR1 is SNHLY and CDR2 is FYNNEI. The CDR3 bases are TGTGCCAGCATCCCTTCGGTAGGGGGGGCCTACGAGCAGTACTTC. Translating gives CASIPSVGGAYEQYF.

The CDR3 is CASSPERGGEQYF. The DNA for the CDR3 is TGTGCCAGCAGCCCTGAGCGGGGGGGCGAGCAGTACTTC. The chain joins TRBV9 to TRBJ2-7; 10 bases fit TRBD2. CDR1 SGDLS and CDR2 YYNGEE come from the germline V gene. The CDR3 extends over 13 amino acids. The J segment lost 6 bases and the V segment lost 4 bases, leaving 4 bases of the junction unmatched. Using reference TRBV9 and TRBJ2-7 for the parts outside the CDR3, the full variable domain is DSGVTQTPKHLITATGQRVTLRCSPRSGDLSVYWYQQSLDQGLQFLIQYYNGEERAKGNILERFSAQQFPDLHSELNLSSLELGDSALYFCASSPERGGEQYFGPGTRLTVT.

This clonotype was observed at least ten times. The DNA of the CDR3 is TGTGCCAGCAGCCAGATAGGTAGCGGGGGGGCGGAGACCCAGTACTTC. Its protein product is CASSQIGSGGAETQYF. V and J are TRBV3-1 and TRBJ2-5, with 11 positions matching TRBD2. Germline V gene lookup returns CDR1 LGHDT and CDR2 YNNKEL (reference sequence). Trimming removed 3 bases from V and 5 bases from J; junction bases left unmatched: 8. CDR3 length: 16 residues.

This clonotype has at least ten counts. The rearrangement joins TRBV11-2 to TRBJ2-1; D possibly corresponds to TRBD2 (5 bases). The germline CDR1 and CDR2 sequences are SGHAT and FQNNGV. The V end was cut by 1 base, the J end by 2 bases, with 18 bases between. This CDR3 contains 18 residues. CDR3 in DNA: TGTGCCAGCAGCTTAGTGTTCGGTCCTAGCACCCCCTACAATGAGCAGTTCTTC. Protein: CASSLVFGPSTPYNEQFF.

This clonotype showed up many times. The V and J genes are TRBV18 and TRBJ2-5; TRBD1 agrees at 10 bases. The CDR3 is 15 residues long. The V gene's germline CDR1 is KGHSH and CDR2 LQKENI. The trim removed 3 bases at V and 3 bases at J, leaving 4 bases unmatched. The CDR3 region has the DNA TGTGCCAGCTCACCCCGGACAGGGGGGAAAGAGACCCAGTACTTC. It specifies CASSPRTGGKETQYF.

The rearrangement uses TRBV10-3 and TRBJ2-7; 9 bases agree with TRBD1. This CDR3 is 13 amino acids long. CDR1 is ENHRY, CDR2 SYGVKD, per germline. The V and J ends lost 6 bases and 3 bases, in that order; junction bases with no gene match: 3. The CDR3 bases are TGTGCCATCAGGGCGGGACAGGGCTACGAGCAGTACTTC. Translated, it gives CAIRAGQGYEQYF.

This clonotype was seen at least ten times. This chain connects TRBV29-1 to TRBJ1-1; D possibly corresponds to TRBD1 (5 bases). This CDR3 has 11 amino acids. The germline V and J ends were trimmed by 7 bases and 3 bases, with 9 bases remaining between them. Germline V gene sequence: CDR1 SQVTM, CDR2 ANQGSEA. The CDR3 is CSGGKDTEAFF. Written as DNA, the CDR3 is TGCAGCGGGGGGAAGGACACTGAAGCTTTCTTT.

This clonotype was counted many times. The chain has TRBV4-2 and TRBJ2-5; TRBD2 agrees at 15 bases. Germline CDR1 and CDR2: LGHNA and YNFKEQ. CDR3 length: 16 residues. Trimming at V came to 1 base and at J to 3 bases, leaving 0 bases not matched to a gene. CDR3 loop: CASSQGTSGREETQYF. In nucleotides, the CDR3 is TGTGCCAGCAGCCAAGGGACTAGCGGGAGGGAAGAGACCCAGTACTTC.

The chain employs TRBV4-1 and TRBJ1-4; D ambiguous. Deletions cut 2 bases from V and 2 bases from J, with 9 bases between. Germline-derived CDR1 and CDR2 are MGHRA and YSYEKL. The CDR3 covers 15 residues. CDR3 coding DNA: TGCGCCAGCAGCCAAAGCGGGGTGACTAATGAAAAACTGTTTTTT. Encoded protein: CASSQSGVTNEKLFF.

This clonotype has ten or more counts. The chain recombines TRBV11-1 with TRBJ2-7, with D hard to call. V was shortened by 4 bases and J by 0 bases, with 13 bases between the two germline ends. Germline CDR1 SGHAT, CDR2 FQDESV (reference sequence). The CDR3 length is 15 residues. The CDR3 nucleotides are TGTGCCAGCAGCTCGTGGTCCGAATCCTCCTACGAGCAGTACTTC. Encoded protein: CASSSWSESSYEQYF.